These 21 T cell receptor beta chains were sequenced from one sample in a study of shared clonotypes between healthy human individuals (dated by TCRdb to 2020 to 2021). Library generation was performed with the immunoSEQ multiplex PCR assay. In its TCRdb copy, this immuneACCESS table keeps in-frame sequences only and misses some clones. Where compared with another copy, unresolved V genes explain less than half of these, and the others have no known cause. This sample comprises under 2.5 million clones, 80% to 95% of them detected only once. Clones ranked in the top ten supply about 0.36% of the sample. What was sequenced was naive CD4+ T cells from PBMCs. The cell subset or site label for this specimen denotes: CD45RA+ positively selected. The receptors were gathered from a man in his late teens or twenties in good health. Some clones in this sample may be carry-over from other donors' samples.

V is TRBV28 and J is TRBJ1-4; D is ambiguous. Germline loops: CDR1 MDHEN, CDR2 SYDVKM. The CDR3 has 13 amino acids. The germline V and J ends were trimmed by 6 bases and 11 bases, with 16 bases remaining between them. The DNA for the CDR3 is TGTGCCAGCAGCTGGGCCGGCGAACTTAAACTGTTTTTT. This codes for CASSWAGELKLFF. The whole variable domain, filled in from reference TRBV28 and TRBJ1-4, reads DVKVTQSSRYLVKRTGEKVFLECVQDMDHENMFWYRQDPGLGLRLIYFSYDVKMKEKGDIPEGYSVSREKKERFSLILESASTNQTSMYLCASSWAGELKLFFGSGTQLSVL.

The V gene is TRBV5-4, the J gene TRBJ2-6, with D uncertain. The CDR3 runs 15 residues. In germline, CDR1 is SGHNT, CDR2 YYREEE (reference sequence). Trimming removed 4 bases at V and 0 bases at J, with 8 bases between. CDR3 nucleotide sequence: TGTGCCAGCAGCCCGACCGGCTCTGGGGCCAACGTCCTGACTTTC. Amino acids: CASSPTGSGANVLTF.

V gene TRBV27 combines with J gene TRBJ2-4; the D gene is possibly TRBD2 (5 bases). Deletions cut 6 bases from V and 1 base from J, with 13 bases between. CDR1 MNHEY and CDR2 SMNVEV come from the germline V gene (reference sequence). CDR3 length: 15 amino acids. The CDR3 region has the DNA TGTGCCAGCAGCCCAGTTGGCGGGGCCAAAAACATTCAGTACTTC. Its protein is CASSPVGGAKNIQYF.

The chain carries TRBV18 and TRBJ1-2; D is undetermined. This CDR3 has 14 amino acids. Deletions cut 5 bases from V and 5 bases from J, with 15 bases between. In germline, CDR1 is KGHSH, CDR2 LQKENI. The CDR3 sequence is CASSVSQEIYGYTF. CDR3 bases: TGTGCCAGCTCAGTGTCGCAGGAGATATATGGCTACACCTTC.

The chain employs TRBV7-3 and TRBJ2-2; no clear D gene. V gave up 4 bases and J gave up 6 bases, with 6 bases separating them. This CDR3 has 12 residues. Germline-derived CDR1 and CDR2 are SGHTA and FQGTGA. Here the CDR3 reads CASSSEAGELFF. CDR3 coding DNA: TGTGCCAGCAGCTCCGAAGCCGGGGAGCTGTTTTTT.

The chain recombines TRBV28 with TRBJ2-5, with D possibly matching TRBD2 (5 bases). The CDR3 loop spans 13 amino acids. Germline assignment: CDR1 MDHEN and CDR2 SYDVKM. V was shortened by 7 bases and J by 1 base, with 10 bases between the two germline ends. CDR3 bases: TGTGCCAGCACCAGTACTAGCCAAGAGACCCAGTACTTC. Translation gives CASTSTSQETQYF.

V usage is TRBV5-1 and J usage is TRBJ2-1, with 7 bases lining up with TRBD2. The CDR3 is 15 amino acids. Looked up from germline, CDR1 is SGHRS and CDR2 is YFSETQ. J lost 7 bases, V lost 6 bases, and 13 bases had no gene match. The chain's CDR3 is CASNEPGLEGNEQFF. The CDR3 DNA follows: TGCGCCAGCAACGAACCCGGACTAGAGGGGAATGAGCAGTTCTTC.

This chain uses TRBV28 with TRBJ2-5, with D possibly called TRBD1 or TRBD2 (7 bases each). This CDR3 region has 16 residues. The V end lost 3 bases, the J end lost 0 bases, and 14 bases lay between the germline ends. Germline loops: CDR1 MDHEN, CDR2 SYDVKM. This CDR3 reads CASSFHGGTDQETQYF. In DNA, the CDR3 is TGTGCCAGCAGTTTCCACGGGGGGACAGACCAAGAGACCCAGTACTTC.

This chain uses TRBV25-1 with TRBJ2-3; no definite D call. The germline gives CDR1 MGHDK, CDR2 SYGVNS. This CDR3 has 14 amino acids. Trimming took 2 bases from V and 0 from J, leaving 6 bases between them. The CDR3 sequence is CASSELGSTDTQYF. Here the CDR3 DNA reads TGTGCCAGCAGTGAACTAGGGAGCACAGATACGCAGTATTTT.

This chain uses TRBV6-5 with TRBJ2-3; 7 nucleotides match TRBD2. The CDR3 has 14 residues. V shed 6 bases and J 0 bases; nucleotides not matched to a gene: 3. Germline V gene data show CDR1 as MNHEY and CDR2 as SVGAGI. For the CDR3, the DNA is TGTGCCAGCAGAAGACTAGCTAGCACAGATACGCAGTATTTT. Translating gives CASRRLASTDTQYF.

This rearrangement joins TRBV9 to TRBJ2-7; D could derive from TRBD1 or TRBD2 (5 bases each). Germline-derived CDR1 and CDR2 are SGDLS and YYNGEE. The CDR3 is made up of 14 amino acids. V was trimmed by 0 bases and J by 3 bases, leaving 10 bases between them. The CDR3 DNA follows: TGTGCCAGCAGCGTAGGCAGTGGGGGCTACGAGCAGTACTTC. Amino acids: CASSVGSGGYEQYF.

The chain combines TRBV4-2 with TRBJ2-7, with D perhaps assigned TRBD1 or TRBD2 (5 bases each). The V gene's germline CDR1 is LGHNA and CDR2 YNFKEQ. The CDR3 extends over 17 amino acids. V shed 4 bases and J shed 1 base, with 20 bases lying between them. This chain's CDR3 is CASSLRRVGTGSYEQYF. The CDR3 coding sequence is TGTGCCAGCAGCCTCCGACGCGTTGGGACGGGGTCCTACGAGCAGTACTTC.

This rearrangement joins TRBV2 to TRBJ2-3, with 7 bases that match TRBD2. CDR3 length equals 16 residues. Germline loops: CDR1 SNHLY, CDR2 FYNNEI. V gave up 6 bases and J gave up 4 bases; unmatched junction bases: 13. CDR3 in amino acids: CASSLGGAGEADTQYF. CDR3 nucleotides: TGTGCCAGCAGCCTGGGTGGGGCGGGAGAAGCAGATACGCAGTATTTT.

The CDR3 bases are TGTGCCAGCAACTCAAGATTGGGGTCTGTCGAGCAGTACTTC. Its protein is CASNSRLGSVEQYF. The rearrangement links TRBV27 to TRBJ2-7; D is uncertain. Germline assignment: CDR1 MNHEY and CDR2 SMNVEV (reference sequence). Trimming pared 7 bases from V and 6 bases from J, leaving 19 bases between. This CDR3 region has 14 residues.

For this clone: Germline and junction disagree at one end, which may indicate a read error. The chain is built from TRBV19 and TRBJ1-5; D unresolved. The CDR3 covers 12 residues. Looked up from germline, CDR1 is LNHDA and CDR2 is SQIVND (reference sequence). Here the CDR3 DNA reads TGTGCCAGTAGTATCGGTTATCAGCGCCAGCATTTT. It specifies CASSIGYQRQHF.

The rearrangement links TRBV5-1 to TRBJ1-4, with D maybe TRBD1 (6 bases). V shed 3 bases and J shed 7 bases, with 16 bases lying between them. From germline, CDR1 is SGHRS and CDR2 YFSETQ. This CDR3 comprises 15 residues. The CDR3 here is CASSSSGTLGEKLFF. CDR3 DNA sequence: TGCGCCAGCAGCTCATCCGGGACACTAGGTGAAAAACTGTTTTTT. Full variable domain (remainder filled in from reference TRBV5-1 and TRBJ1-4): KAGVTQTPRYLIKTRGQQVTLSCSPISGHRSVSWYQQTPGQGLQFLFEYFSETQRNKGNFPGRFSGRQFSNSRSEMNVSTLELGDSALYLCASSSSGTLGEKLFFGSGTQLSVL.

The chain carries TRBV6-5 and TRBJ1-5; unclear D gene. Deletions cut 2 bases from V and 0 bases from J, with 5 bases between. CDR1 is MNHEY and CDR2 is SVGAGI in the germline V gene. CDR3 length: 14 amino acids. This CDR3 is CASSYRSSNQPQHF. CDR3 coding DNA: TGTGCCAGCAGTTACAGAAGTAGCAATCAGCCCCAGCATTTT.

The count of this clone is one. The rearrangement links TRBV5-1 to TRBJ2-7; TRBD1 agrees at 11 bases. The CDR3 runs 15 residues. Unmatched junction bases numbered 7, after V lost 3 bases and J lost 5 bases. From germline, CDR1 is SGHRS and CDR2 YFSETQ. DNA for the CDR3: TGCGCCAGCAGCTCGAGGGGACAGGGGGAACACGAGCAGTACTTC. The encoded protein is CASSSRGQGEHEQYF.

As for this clone: The sample has other DNA sequences that encode this CDR3 too. This chain uses TRBV7-9 with TRBJ2-2; 10 bases align to TRBD1. CDR3 length equals 16 residues. CDR1 and CDR2 from the germline V gene are SEHNR and FQNEAQ (reference sequence). V lost 5 bases and J lost 2; bases outside the gene matches: 5. The CDR3 region is CASSRPTGGNTGELFF. CDR3 in DNA: TGTGCCAGCAGCAGACCGACAGGGGGCAACACCGGGGAGCTGTTTTTT.

V is TRBV28 and J is TRBJ2-5, with no clear D. V was trimmed by 5 bases and J by 1 base, leaving 8 bases between them. The CDR3 runs to 13 residues. The V gene's germline CDR1 is MDHEN and CDR2 SYDVKM. The DNA for the CDR3 is TGTGCCAGCAGTCCCCGGCCCCAAGAGACCCAGTACTTC. This encodes CASSPRPQETQYF.

Concerning this clone itself: The sample has other DNA sequences that encode this CDR3 too. J is TRBJ2-5 and V is TRBV5-1, with TRBD2 matching over 13 bases. Trimming removed 0 bases from V and 1 base from J; junction bases left unmatched: 3. This CDR3 comprises 17 residues. Germline-derived CDR1 and CDR2 are SGHRS and YFSETQ. The CDR3 sequence is CASSLAGTSGTQETQYF. The CDR3 DNA reads TGCGCCAGCAGCTTGGCCGGGACTAGCGGGACCCAAGAGACCCAGTACTTC.